This TCR beta chain was found in a study of T-cell reconstitution after alpha-beta-depleted transplantation in children. Molecular barcoding with unique molecular identifiers was used for the TCRbeta library. Each CDR3 protein is one row after TCRdb ran MiXCR on the PCR reads. The sample has about 610,000 distinct CDR3 sequences; roughly 10% are singletons. Germline CDR1 is SQVTM and CDR2 is ANQGSEA. V shed 7 bases, J shed 4 bases, and the junction held 6 bases outside the gene matches. The CDR3 loop spans 14 amino acids. This clonotype originated in a human donor who donated a stem cell graft to a child with acute myeloid leukemia. V and J are TRBV29-1 and TRBJ2-2; 10 positions match TRBD2. The sequencing here drew on PBMCs from the stem cell graft donor, taken from the stem cell graft. For the CDR3, the DNA is TGCAGCGCTCTAGCGGGAGAGTTCACCGGGGAGCTGTTTTTT. Translating it yields CSALAGEFTGELFF.